What follows describes a single T cell receptor beta chain. Its specificity is not known. TCRdb fed the multiplex PCR reads into MiXCR, producing one record per CDR3 protein. The sample consists of around 110,000 distinct CDR3 sequences, about 29% of them appearing once. Axillary draining lymph nodes of breast cancer patients supplied the node samples. The CDR3 contains 17 residues. CDR1 and CDR2 from the germline V gene are SGHDT and YYEEEE. Trimming pared 4 bases from V and 8 bases from J, leaving 24 bases between. This sample stems from a study of breast tumors, draining lymph nodes, adjacent tissues. Points from the study as a whole: Tumor TCR diversity was below lymph nodes but above nontumor tissue. Data fit most tumor T cells coming from lymph node, expanding in tumor.

This chain connects TRBV5-6 to TRBJ1-4, with D tentatively TRBD1 (5 bases). This clonotype was obtained from a female donor with breast cancer. Some clones in this sample may be carry-over from other donors' samples. Sequenced input: axillary lymph node tissue. CDR3: CASSRTIGTSGREKLFF. DNA for the CDR3: TGTGCCAGCAGCCGTACTATTGGGACTAGCGGGAGAGAAAAACTGTTTTTT.